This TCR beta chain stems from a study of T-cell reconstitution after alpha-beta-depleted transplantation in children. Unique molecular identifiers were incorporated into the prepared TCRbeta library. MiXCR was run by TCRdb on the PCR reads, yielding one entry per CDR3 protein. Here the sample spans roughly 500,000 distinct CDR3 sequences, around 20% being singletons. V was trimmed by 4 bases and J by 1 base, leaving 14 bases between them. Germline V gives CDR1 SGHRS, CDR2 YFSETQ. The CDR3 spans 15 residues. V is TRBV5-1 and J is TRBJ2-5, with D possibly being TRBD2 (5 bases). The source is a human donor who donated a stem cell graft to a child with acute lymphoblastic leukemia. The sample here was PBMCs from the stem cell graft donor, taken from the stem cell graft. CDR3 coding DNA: TGCGCCAGCAGCGGCGCTGACGCGGGCCAAGAGACCCAGTACTTC. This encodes CASSGADAGQETQYF.